These T cell receptor beta chains were read from a single sample in a study of cytomegalovirus exposure and HLA in healthy donors. The method was immunoSEQ multiplex PCR; TCRdb's version includes in-frame clones alone and lacks a portion of them. Found here are approximately 110,000 clones, over 80% of them singletons; the top ten hold 5% to 6.5%. Sequencing was performed on PBMCs. The receptors derive from a man between 18 and 35 years old in good health and CMV-seronegative. CDR3s include the opening cysteine and the closing phenylalanine or tryptophan. Fields, in order: D gene, clone size, V gene, J gene, CDR3 DNA, CDR3 protein. A D gene is named only where the DNA matches it firmly. Clone size is shown for a subset of rows, as once, few, many or a class of expanded clone.

D gene: -; clone size: -; V gene: TRBV4-1; J gene: TRBJ1-4; CDR3 DNA: TGCGCCAGCAGCCCCGGTACAGGGAGTGAAAAACTGTTTTTT; CDR3 protein: CASSPGTGSEKLFF
D gene: TRBD1; clone size: -; V gene: TRBV7-8; J gene: TRBJ1-2; CDR3 DNA: TGTGCCAGCAGCCCGCTGGGACAGGATCTTTCCTATGGCTACACCTTC; CDR3 protein: CASSPLGQDLSYGYTF
D gene: TRBD2; clone size: -; V gene: TRBV10-3; J gene: TRBJ2-1; CDR3 DNA: TGTGCCATCAGCGCGCGTGAGCGGGAGGGGAATGAGCAGTTCTTC; CDR3 protein: CAISAREREGNEQFF
D gene: -; clone size: -; V gene: TRBV5-4; J gene: TRBJ2-7; CDR3 DNA: TGTGCCAGCAGCTTAGACAAACTCTCCTACGAGCAGTACTTC; CDR3 protein: CASSLDKLSYEQYF
D gene: -; clone size: -; V gene: TRBV6-5; J gene: TRBJ1-5; CDR3 DNA: TGTGCCAGCATTTCTGGACAGCCCCCAATTCAGCCCCAGCATTTT; CDR3 protein: CASISGQPPIQPQHF
D gene: TRBD1; clone size: -; V gene: TRBV2; J gene: TRBJ1-4; CDR3 DNA: TGTGCCAGCGAAATGGACAGGGGGAATGAAAAACTGTTTTTT; CDR3 protein: CASEMDRGNEKLFF
D gene: -; clone size: once; V gene: TRBV9; J gene: TRBJ2-2; CDR3 DNA: TGTGCCAGCAGCGAGGGGTGGGACACCGGGGAGCTGTTTTTT; CDR3 protein: CASSEGWDTGELFF
D gene: -; clone size: -; V gene: TRBV7-2; J gene: TRBJ2-1; CDR3 DNA: TGTGCCAGCAGCTTAGCCCTCGAGGCAACTGAGCAGTTCTTC; CDR3 protein: CASSLALEATEQFF
D gene: TRBD1; clone size: few; V gene: TRBV5-1; J gene: TRBJ2-6; CDR3 DNA: TGCGCCAGCAGCAATCCACAGGGGACTGGGGCCAACGTCCTGACTTTC; CDR3 protein: CASSNPQGTGANVLTF
D gene: TRBD2; clone size: -; V gene: TRBV27; J gene: TRBJ2-7; CDR3 DNA: TGTGCCAGCAGTTTATCCCTAGGACTAGCGGGAGGAAATTACTACGAGCAGTACTTC; CDR3 protein: CASSLSLGLAGGNYYEQYF
D gene: TRBD1; clone size: many; V gene: TRBV7-3; J gene: TRBJ2-1; CDR3 DNA: TGTGCCAGCAGCCCACGGACAGGGGCGGATGAGCAGTTCTTC; CDR3 protein: CASSPRTGADEQFF
D gene: -; clone size: -; V gene: TRBV4-1; J gene: TRBJ2-3; CDR3 DNA: TGCGCCAGCAGTCCAAGGGGCGAAAGCACAGATACGCAGTATTTT; CDR3 protein: CASSPRGESTDTQYF
D gene: -; clone size: -; V gene: TRBV5-4; J gene: TRBJ1-1; CDR3 DNA: TGTGCCAGCAGCCCCTTCGGGGACACTGAAGCTTTCTTT; CDR3 protein: CASSPFGDTEAFF
D gene: -; clone size: -; V gene: TRBV6-6; J gene: TRBJ1-1; CDR3 DNA: TGTGCCAGCAGGGGGACTCCCCGGAACACTGAAGCTTTCTTT; CDR3 protein: CASRGTPRNTEAFF
D gene: -; clone size: -; V gene: TRBV28; J gene: TRBJ2-7; CDR3 DNA: TGTGCCAGCAGTTTATCAGGGACCTACGAGCAGTACTTC; CDR3 protein: CASSLSGTYEQYF
D gene: -; clone size: few; V gene: TRBV5-1; J gene: TRBJ1-2; CDR3 DNA: TGCGCCAGCAGCTTGGAAAGGACAGACTATGGCTACACCTTC; CDR3 protein: CASSLERTDYGYTF
D gene: -; clone size: -; V gene: TRBV2; J gene: TRBJ1-1; CDR3 DNA: TGTGCCAGCAGCCCTTGGGGGGATGAAGCTTTCTTT; CDR3 protein: CASSPWGDEAFF
D gene: -; clone size: -; V gene: TRBV5-4; J gene: TRBJ2-2; CDR3 DNA: TGTGCCAGCAGCTCGCTCCTCGGACAGACGTTTACCGGGGAGCTGTTTTTT; CDR3 protein: CASSSLLGQTFTGELFF
D gene: TRBD1; clone size: -; V gene: TRBV27; J gene: TRBJ1-1; CDR3 DNA: TGTGCCAGCAGTGTAATCCGGGACAGCAACACTGAAGCTTTCTTT; CDR3 protein: CASSVIRDSNTEAFF
D gene: TRBD2; clone size: -; V gene: TRBV7-2; J gene: TRBJ2-1; CDR3 DNA: TGTGCCAGCAGCTCCCAACTAGCGCACAATGAGCAGTTCTTC; CDR3 protein: CASSSQLAHNEQFF
D gene: TRBD2; clone size: -; V gene: TRBV29-1; J gene: TRBJ2-1; CDR3 DNA: TGCAGTGCCCAGGGACTAGCGGGAGGGTCCTACAATGAGCAGTTCTTC; CDR3 protein: CSAQGLAGGSYNEQFF
D gene: TRBD1; clone size: -; V gene: TRBV2; J gene: TRBJ2-5; CDR3 DNA: TGTGCCAGCAGCGGACAGGGAGGAGAGACCCAGTACTTC; CDR3 protein: CASSGQGGETQYF
D gene: TRBD2; clone size: -; V gene: TRBV15; J gene: TRBJ2-5; CDR3 DNA: TGTGCCACCAGCAACGACGTTGCGGGAGCCAGGGAGACCCAGTACTTC; CDR3 protein: CATSNDVAGARETQYF
D gene: -; clone size: once; V gene: TRBV25-1; J gene: TRBJ1-1; CDR3 DNA: TGTGCCAGCAGGGGAGGGACCACCGGCGTCATGAACACTGAAGCTTTCTTT; CDR3 protein: CASRGGTTGVMNTEAFF
D gene: -; clone size: -; V gene: TRBV27; J gene: TRBJ1-1; CDR3 DNA: TGTGCCAGCAGTTTACGGTCCGCAGGGTTCTACACTGAAGCTTTCTTT; CDR3 protein: CASSLRSAGFYTEAFF
D gene: -; clone size: -; V gene: TRBV29-1; J gene: TRBJ2-1; CDR3 DNA: TGCAGCGTTCCCGGGGAAGCGGGCCTATTAAGGGAGCAGTTCTTC; CDR3 protein: CSVPGEAGLLREQFF